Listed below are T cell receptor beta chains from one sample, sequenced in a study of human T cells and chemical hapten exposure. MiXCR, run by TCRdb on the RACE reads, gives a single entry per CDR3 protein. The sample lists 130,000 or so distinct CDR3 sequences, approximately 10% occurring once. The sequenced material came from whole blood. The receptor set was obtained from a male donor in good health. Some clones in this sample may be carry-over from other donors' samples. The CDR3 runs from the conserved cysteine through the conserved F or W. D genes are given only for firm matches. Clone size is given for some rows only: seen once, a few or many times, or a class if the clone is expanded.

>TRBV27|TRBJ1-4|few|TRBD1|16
TGTGCCAGCAGCCGACAGGGGGCGCGTGTTAATGAAAAACTGTTTTTT
CASSRQGARVNEKLFF
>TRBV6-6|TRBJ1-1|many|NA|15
TGTGCCAGCAGTGAGGGAGACAGGTATGACACTGAAGCTTTCTTT
CASSEGDRYDTEAFF
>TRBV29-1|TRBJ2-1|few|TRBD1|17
TGCAGCGTTGGGGGACAGGGGACTCCCGCGGCCTACAATGAGCAGTTCTTC
CSVGGQGTPAAYNEQFF
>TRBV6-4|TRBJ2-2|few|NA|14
TGTGCCAGCAGCAGGACAGAGGCCGCCGGGGAGCTGTTTTTT
CASSRTEAAGELFF
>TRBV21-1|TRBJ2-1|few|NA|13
TGTGCCAACCCAACAGGGGGCCACAATGAGCAGTTCTTC
CANPTGGHNEQFF
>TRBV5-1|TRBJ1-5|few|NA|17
TGCGCCAGCAGCTTTTGCTCCAGGGTTCTCACGGATCAGCCCCAGCATTTT
CASSFCSRVLTDQPQHF
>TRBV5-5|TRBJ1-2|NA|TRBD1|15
TGTGCCAGCAGCTTGGTCGATGGACAGGGGGGAGGCTACACCTTC
CASSLVDGQGGGYTF
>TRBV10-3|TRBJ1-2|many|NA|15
TGTGCCATCAGGGGGGCAGGGGCAAGGATCTATGGCTACACCTTC
CAIRGAGARIYGYTF
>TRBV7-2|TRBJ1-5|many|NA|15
TGTGCCAGCAGCTTAGTCCCAGGGATAAGTCAGCCCCAGCATTTT
CASSLVPGISQPQHF
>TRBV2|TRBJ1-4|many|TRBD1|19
TGTGCCAGCAGGAAAGGGACGGGACAGGGATGGGCAACTAATGAAAAACTGTTTTTT
CASRKGTGQGWATNEKLFF
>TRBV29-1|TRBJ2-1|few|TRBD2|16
TGCAGCGCCCGCGGGGGGATATGGGCGGGGGTGAATGAGCAGTTCTTC
CSARGGIWAGVNEQFF
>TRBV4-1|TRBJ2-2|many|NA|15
TGCGCCAGCAGCCAAGATGAGGGGTTGAGCGGGGAGCTGTTTTTT
CASSQDEGLSGELFF
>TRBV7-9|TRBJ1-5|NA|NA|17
TGTGCCAGCAGCTTTGGGGGCGCAGGACCTCTCAATCAGCCCCAGCATTTT
CASSFGGAGPLNQPQHF
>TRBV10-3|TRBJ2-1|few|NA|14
TGTGCCATCAGTGGCCATGGGATTTACAATGAGCAGTTCTTC
CAISGHGIYNEQFF
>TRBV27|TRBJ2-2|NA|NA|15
TGTGCCAGCAGTTTATCGAAGGGGAGGTCCGGGGAGCTGTTTTTT
CASSLSKGRSGELFF
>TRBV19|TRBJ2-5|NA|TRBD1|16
TGTGCCAGTAGTGCAGACAGGGGCTCTCGTAGGGAGACCCAGTACTTC
CASSADRGSRRETQYF
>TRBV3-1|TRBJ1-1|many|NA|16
TGTGCCAGCAGCCCGGTGGGGTTTGGGAAATACAATGAAGCTTTCTTT
CASSPVGFGKYNEAFF
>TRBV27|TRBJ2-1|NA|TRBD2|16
TGTGCCAGCAGTTTAGGCCCCGGGGGGACGTACAATGAGCAGTTCTTC
CASSLGPGGTYNEQFF
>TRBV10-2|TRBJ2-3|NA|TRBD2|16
TGCGCCAGCAGTGAGTCGGGTAGCGGGGAGGGAGATACGCAGTATTTT
CASSESGSGEGDTQYF
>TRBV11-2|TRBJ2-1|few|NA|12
TGTGCCAGCAGCTTTCTCTTAAATGAGCAGTTCTTC
CASSFLLNEQFF
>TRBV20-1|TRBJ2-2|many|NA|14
TGCAGTGCTAGGGAGGCAGGGATCGCCGGGGAGCTGTTTTTT
CSAREAGIAGELFF
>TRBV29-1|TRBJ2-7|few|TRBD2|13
TGCAGCGTGGCACTAGCGGGGTCCTACGAGCAGTACTTC
CSVALAGSYEQYF
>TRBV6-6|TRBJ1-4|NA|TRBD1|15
TGTGCCAGCAGAGCACCGGGACAGGGGAGTGAAAAACTGTTTTTT
CASRAPGQGSEKLFF
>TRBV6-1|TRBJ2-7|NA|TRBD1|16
TGTGCCAGCAGGGGACCCCGGGACAGGGGGCATTACGAGCAGTACTTC
CASRGPRDRGHYEQYF
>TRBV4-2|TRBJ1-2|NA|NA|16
TGTGCCAGCAGCCAAGATATGGCAGGGAAAAACTATGGCTACACCTTC
CASSQDMAGKNYGYTF
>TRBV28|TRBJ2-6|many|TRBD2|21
TGTGCCAGCAGTCCGGGACTAGCGGGAGGGCCTCCTCGGTCTGGGGCCAACGTCCTGACTTTC
CASSPGLAGGPPRSGANVLTF
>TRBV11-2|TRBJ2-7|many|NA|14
TGTGCCAGCAGCCAAGACAGGACCTCCTACGAGCAGTACTTC
CASSQDRTSYEQYF
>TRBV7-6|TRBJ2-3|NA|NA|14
TGTGCCAGCAGCGCCAGGGTCCTCACAGATACGCAGTATTTT
CASSARVLTDTQYF
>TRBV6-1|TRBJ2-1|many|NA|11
TGTGCCAGCACGGTCCGGGCAGAGCAGTTCTTC
CASTVRAEQFF
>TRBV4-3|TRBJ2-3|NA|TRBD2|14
TGCGCCAGCAGCCAGCTAATAGCGGGGGGGCCACTGTATTTT
CASSQLIAGGPLYF
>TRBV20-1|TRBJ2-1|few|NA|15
TGCAGTGCTAGAGACGTTAGGGGTCAATACGATGAGCAGTTCTTC
CSARDVRGQYDEQFF
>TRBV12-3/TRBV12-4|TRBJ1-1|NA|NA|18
TGTGCCAGCAGTATTACACAGGGTATCCCCCCGACGAACACTGAAGCTTTCTTT
CASSITQGIPPTNTEAFF
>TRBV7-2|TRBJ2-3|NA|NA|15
TGTGCCAGCAGCCGAGAGTACCAAGTCACAGATACGCAGTATTTT
CASSREYQVTDTQYF
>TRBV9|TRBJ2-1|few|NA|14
TGTGCCAGCAGCGTAGCGGGGCGGGCCGATGAGCAGTTCTTC
CASSVAGRADEQFF
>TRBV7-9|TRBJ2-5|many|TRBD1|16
TGTGCCAGCAGCCTACCCGGGACAGTGATTCGGGAGACCCAGTACTTC
CASSLPGTVIRETQYF
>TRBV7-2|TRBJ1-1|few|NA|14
TGTGCCAGCAGCCGTACGGTAGGGTGGACTGAAGCTTTCTTT
CASSRTVGWTEAFF
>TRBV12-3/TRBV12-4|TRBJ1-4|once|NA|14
TGTGCCAGCAGTTTACGGGGAACGGGTGAAAAACTGTTTTTT
CASSLRGTGEKLFF
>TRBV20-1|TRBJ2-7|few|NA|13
TGCAGTGCTAGAGATACCCTCTCCTACGAGCAGTACTTC
CSARDTLSYEQYF
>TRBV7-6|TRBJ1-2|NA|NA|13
TGTGCCAGCAGCGAAGGACGGGGAAAAGGCTACACCTTC
CASSEGRGKGYTF
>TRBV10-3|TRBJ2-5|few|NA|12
TGTGCCATCAGTGACAGAGAAGAGACCCAGTACTTC
CAISDREETQYF
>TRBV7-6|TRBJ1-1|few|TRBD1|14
TGTGCCAGCAGCTTGGGCCAGGGGGCGGTTGAAGCTTTCTTT
CASSLGQGAVEAFF
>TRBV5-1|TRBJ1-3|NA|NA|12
TGCGCCAGCAGCTACTCAGACTTGACCATATATTTT
CASSYSDLTIYF
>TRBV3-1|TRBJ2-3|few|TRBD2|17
TGTGCCAGCAGCCAAGTAGTTGGGCGGGAGGGCCTTGATACGCAGTATTTT
CASSQVVGREGLDTQYF
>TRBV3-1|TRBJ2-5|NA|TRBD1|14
TGTGCCAGCAGCCAACGGGACAGGCAAGAGACCCAGTACTTC
CASSQRDRQETQYF
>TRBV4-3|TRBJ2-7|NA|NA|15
TGCGCCAGCAGCCAAGACGGACAGCCCTCCTACGAGCAGTACTTC
CASSQDGQPSYEQYF
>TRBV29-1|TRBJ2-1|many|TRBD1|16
TGCAGCGTTGAAGGTATTGGGACAGGGGGTTCCAATGAGCAGTTCTTC
CSVEGIGTGGSNEQFF
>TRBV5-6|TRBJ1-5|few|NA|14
TGTGCCAGCAGCGTCGGGGGACTGAATCAGCCCCAGCATTTT
CASSVGGLNQPQHF
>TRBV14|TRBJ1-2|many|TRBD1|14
TGTGCCAGCAGAAAATCGGGACAGATCTATGGCTACACCTTC
CASRKSGQIYGYTF
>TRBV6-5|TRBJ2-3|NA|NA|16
TGTGCCAGCATGATTCGGGTAGAGGGGAGGAACGATACGCAGTATTTT
CASMIRVEGRNDTQYF